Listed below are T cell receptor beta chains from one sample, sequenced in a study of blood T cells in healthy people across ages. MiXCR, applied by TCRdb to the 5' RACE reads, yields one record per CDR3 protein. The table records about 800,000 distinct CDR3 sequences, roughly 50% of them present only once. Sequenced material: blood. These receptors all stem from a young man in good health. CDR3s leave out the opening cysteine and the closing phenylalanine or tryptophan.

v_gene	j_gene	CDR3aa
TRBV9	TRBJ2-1	ASSVYGRTTIIGEQF
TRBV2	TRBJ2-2	ASSEVRGKTGELF
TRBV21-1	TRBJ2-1	ASLIPITLGVMYSYNEQF
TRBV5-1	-	ASSLALGSGYEQY
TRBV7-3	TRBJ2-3	ASSSSGGTGTQY
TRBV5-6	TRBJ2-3	ASSFLLADNTDTQY
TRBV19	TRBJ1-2	ASSWLGDYGYT
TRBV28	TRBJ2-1	ATIRLVGNEQF
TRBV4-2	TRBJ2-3	ASSQRVDTQY
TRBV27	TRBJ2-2	ASKNTGELF
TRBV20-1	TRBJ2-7	SARPARGLRVQY
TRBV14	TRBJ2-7	ASSQGSKKYEQY
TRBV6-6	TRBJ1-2	ASSYGRESSGYT
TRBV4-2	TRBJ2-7	ASSQPSTGGIYEQY
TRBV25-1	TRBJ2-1	ASSFRGWYNEQF
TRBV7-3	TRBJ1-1	ASSPTSGDTEAF
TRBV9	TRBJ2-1	ASSVEGRGSYNEQF
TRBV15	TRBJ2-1	ATSRASGWGDPYNEQF
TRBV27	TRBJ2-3	VSSLTSSRADTQY
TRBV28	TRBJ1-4	ASSLQRGATNEKLF
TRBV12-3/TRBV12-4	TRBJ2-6	ASSYRGGSSGANVLT
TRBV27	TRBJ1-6	ASSSGQWNSPLH
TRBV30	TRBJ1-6	AWAPGPNSPLH
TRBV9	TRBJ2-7	ASSVVWDTSYEQY
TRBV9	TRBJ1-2	ASSWGRTDYGYT
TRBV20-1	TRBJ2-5	SGRDGRTETQY
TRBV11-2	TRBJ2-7	ASSLSVRSLRGYEQY
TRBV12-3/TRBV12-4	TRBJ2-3	ASSFPGSTDTQY
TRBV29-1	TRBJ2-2	SVDGQGYTGELF
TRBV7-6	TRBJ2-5	ASSSPKTPGRNQETQY
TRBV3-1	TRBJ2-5	ASSQGAREQETQY
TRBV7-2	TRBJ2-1	ASSSTIAGGHLNEQF
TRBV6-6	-	ASSYVPPYQETQY
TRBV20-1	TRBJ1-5	SAPLGDSSQPQH
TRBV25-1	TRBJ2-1	ASSELGEQF
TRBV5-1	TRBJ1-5	ASSLGGGDQPQH
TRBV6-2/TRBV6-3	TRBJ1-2	ASALGYGYT
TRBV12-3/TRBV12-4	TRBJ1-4	ASSPRFGRSSNEKLF